These T cell receptor beta chains were read from a single sample in a study of blood T cells in healthy people across ages. A single record per CDR3 protein comes from TCRdb applying MiXCR to the 5' RACE reads. The sample has hundreds of thousands of distinct CDR3 sequences; approximately 40% are singletons. The sequencing input was blood. Every receptor here comes from a man older than 75 in good health. The CDR3 runs from the conserved cysteine through the conserved F or W. D genes are given only for firm matches. Clone size is shown for a subset of rows, as once, few, many or a class of expanded clone.

>TRBJ2-3|-|TRBV30|TRBD2
TGTGCCTTACTAGCGGGAGGAATGGCAGATACGCAGTATTTT
CALLAGGMADTQYF
>TRBJ1-4|-|TRBV6-2/TRBV6-3|-
TGTGCCAGCAGTTACTCGGCGTCAGAACTGTTTTTT
CASSYSASELFF
>TRBJ1-1|-|TRBV27|-
TGTGCCAGCAGTTTACCCGGGGGAAGTATCACTGAAGCTTTCTTT
CASSLPGGSITEAFF
>TRBJ2-3|-|TRBV3-1|-
TGTGCCAGCAGCCCACATATGGCGGGTATAGCAGATACGCAGTATTTT
CASSPHMAGIADTQYF
>TRBJ2-4|-|TRBV28|TRBD2
TGTGCCAGCAGCACCTGGGGGGGTATAGCCAAAAACATTCAGTACTTC
CASSTWGGIAKNIQYF
>TRBJ2-1|-|TRBV20-1|TRBD2
TGCAGTGCTAGCGCTAGACTAGCGGGAGGCAATGAGCAGTTCTTC
CSASARLAGGNEQFF
>TRBJ2-5|-|TRBV20-1|-
TGCAGTGCTAGAGATCACCTCACAGGCCTTCAAGAGACCCAGTACTTC
CSARDHLTGLQETQYF
>TRBJ2-5|-|TRBV7-7|-
TGTGCCAGCAGCCGGGGCCAGGGATACAATGAGCAGTACTTC
CASSRGQGYNEQYF
>TRBJ2-7|-|TRBV20-1|-
TGCAGTGCAACAGGGCAGGGTGGGGGGGAGCAGTACTTC
CSATGQGGGEQYF
>TRBJ2-3|-|TRBV5-5|TRBD2
TGTGCCAGCGGCCCCCCGGGACTAGCGGGGACCGCTGGCACAGATACGCAGTATTTT
CASGPPGLAGTAGTDTQYF
>TRBJ2-7|-|TRBV11-2|-
TGTGCCAGCAGCCAATCGGCGGGGCAGAAAGACTACGAGCAGTACTTC
CASSQSAGQKDYEQYF
>TRBJ2-7|few|TRBV6-2/TRBV6-3|TRBD2
TGTGCCAGCAGGCGTCCTGGCGGGAGGGCTTACGAGCAGTACTTC
CASRRPGGRAYEQYF
>TRBJ2-5|-|TRBV20-1|TRBD1
TGCAGTGCTAGGGGACAGGGGGGCGAGAGAGGAGAGACCCAGTACTTC
CSARGQGGERGETQYF
>TRBJ2-6|-|TRBV28|-
TGTGCCAGCAGTCACAGGACCTCTGGGGCCAACGTCCTGACTTTC
CASSHRTSGANVLTF
>TRBJ2-2|-|TRBV20-1|TRBD1
TGCAGTGCTAGAAGGCAGGGGGCTACCACCGGGGAGCTGTTTTTT
CSARRQGATTGELFF
>TRBJ2-7|-|TRBV10-2|-
TGCGCCAGCAGTAGTATCGACGAGCAGTACTTC
CASSSIDEQYF
>TRBJ2-3|many|TRBV20-1|TRBD1
TGCAGTGCTAGTCCATCGACAGGGGATTTCACAGATACGCAGTATTTT
CSASPSTGDFTDTQYF
>TRBJ2-1|few|TRBV5-1|TRBD2
TGCGCCAGCAGCCCACTCCCGATTAGCGGGAGATTTAACAATGAGCAGTTCTTC
CASSPLPISGRFNNEQFF
>TRBJ2-6|once|TRBV4-2|-
TGTGCCAGCAGCCAAGACTCTGTAGGGGGGCCTACCGCTGGGGCCAACGTCCTGACTTTC
CASSQDSVGGPTAGANVLTF
>TRBJ2-5|-|TRBV7-3|-
TGTGCCAGCAGCTTAAGTCCTAGCCAAGAGACCCAGTACTTC
CASSLSPSQETQYF
>TRBJ1-2|-|TRBV6-2/TRBV6-3|TRBD1
TGTGCCAGCAGACAAACCGGGACAGTCTACTATGGCTACACCTTC
CASRQTGTVYYGYTF
>TRBJ2-7|few|TRBV20-1|-
TGCAGTGCTAGGCGGGACACCTTCTACTCCTACGAGCAGTACTTC
CSARRDTFYSYEQYF
>TRBJ2-7|-|TRBV24-1|TRBD1
TGTGCCACCAGTGAACCTCACAGGGGCGAAAGGTACGAGCAGTACTTC
CATSEPHRGERYEQYF
>TRBJ1-1|once|TRBV7-3|-
TGTGCCAGCAGCTTAGCGGTACAGGTGGTGAACACTGAAGCTTTCTTT
CASSLAVQVVNTEAFF
>TRBJ1-2|few|TRBV3-1|-
TGTGCCAGCAGCCAGCAGACATATAACTATGGCTACACCTTC
CASSQQTYNYGYTF
>TRBJ2-3|few|TRBV6-2/TRBV6-3|-
TGTGCCAGCAGTTACGGTCAGCATCCTAGCACAGATACGCAGTATTTT
CASSYGQHPSTDTQYF
>TRBJ2-1|-|TRBV29-1|TRBD2
TGCAGCGTTGGGACTAGCGGGAGGGTGCAGTTCTTC
CSVGTSGRVQFF
>TRBJ2-1|-|TRBV24-1|-
TGTGCCACCAGTGGACAGTACAATGAGCAGTTCTTC
CATSGQYNEQFF
>TRBJ1-5|-|TRBV7-2|-
TGTGCCAGCAGCTTAGAGGTCAGCCCCCAGCATTTT
CASSLEVSPQHF
>TRBJ2-5|-|TRBV10-3|TRBD2
TGTGCCATCCGGGGACTAGCGGAACTCAATGGGCAGTACTTC
CAIRGLAELNGQYF
>TRBJ2-3|few|TRBV27|-
TGTGCCAGCAGTTTATTTGGAGCAGGGGAGTCAGATACGCAGTATTTT
CASSLFGAGESDTQYF
>TRBJ2-1|many|TRBV7-2|TRBD2
TGTGCCAGCAGCTTACCTGGGGGAGGGACTGAGCAGTTCTTC
CASSLPGGGTEQFF
>TRBJ1-6|-|TRBV2|-
TGTGCCAGCAGCGGACAGCGATCCCGGGGATCACCCCTCCACTTT
CASSGQRSRGSPLHF
>TRBJ2-5|few|TRBV4-3|-
TGCGCCAGCAGCCAAGACTATGGAGAACAAGAGACCCAGTACTTC
CASSQDYGEQETQYF
>TRBJ2-3|-|TRBV29-1|-
TGCAGCGCTGCCGAAACCCCGGGACGGTCGCCAGATATGCAGTATTTT
CSAAETPGRSPDMQYF
>TRBJ2-1|few|TRBV20-1|-
TGCAGTGCTACTCCGGGACTTCGAACCTACAATGAGCAGTTCTTC
CSATPGLRTYNEQFF
>TRBJ2-7|few|TRBV20-1|-
TGCAGTGCTACCAGGGACCGCTACGAGCAGTACTTC
CSATRDRYEQYF
>TRBJ2-3|-|TRBV7-3|TRBD2
TGTGCCAGCAGCTTAAGGGCTAGCGGGAGTCCAGATACGCAGTATTTT
CASSLRASGSPDTQYF
>TRBJ1-2|-|TRBV7-2|-
TGTGCCAGCAGACTTAGGGAGACCGATTCTAACTATGGCTACACCTTC
CASRLRETDSNYGYTF
>TRBJ2-3|few|TRBV20-1|TRBD1
TGCAGTGCTAGAGACCCGGGACAGGACCCCGATACGCAGTATTTT
CSARDPGQDPDTQYF
>TRBJ2-5|once|TRBV2|-
TGTGCCAGCAGCGAGGTACGGGGAAATGAGCAGTACTTC
CASSEVRGNEQYF
>TRBJ1-4|-|TRBV12-5|-
TGTGCTAGTGGTTTGGTATTTGCCCCCCGGGTCAGGAAAAATGAAAAACTGTTTTTT
CASGLVFAPRVRKNEKLFF
>TRBJ2-7|-|TRBV12-3/TRBV12-4|-
TGTGCCAGCAGACAGGCCGACAGAAAGCAGTACTTC
CASRQADRKQYF
>TRBJ1-6|-|TRBV30|TRBD1
TGTGCCACGAGGGGGCAGTCTGGCTCACCCCTCCACTTT
CATRGQSGSPLHF